This TCR beta chain derives from a study of shared clonotypes between healthy human individuals. Overall study results and limits: Larger richness was generally estimated for naive than memory subsets.

This CDR3 has 14 residues. Germline-derived CDR1 and CDR2 are SGHTA and FQGNSA. The germline V and J ends were trimmed by 3 bases and 5 bases, with 10 bases remaining between them. The repertoire was sequenced with immunoSEQ multiplex PCR; TCRdb's copy has only in-frame clones and lacks some. The sample contains about 2.4 million clones, 85% to 95% of which appear only once. As for this clone: Its antigen remains unidentified.

The rearrangement uses TRBV7-2 and TRBJ1-4; D is perhaps TRBD1 (5 bases). Sequencing was carried out using naive CD4+ T cells sorted from blood. This sample's subset: CD45RA+ positively selected. The TCR comes from a man aged 18 to 29 in good health. CDR3: CASSLDKPNEKLFF. For the CDR3, the DNA is TGTGCCAGCAGCTTGGACAAGCCGAATGAAAAACTGTTTTTT. The variable domain in full, completed from reference TRBV7-2 and TRBJ1-4, reads GAGVSQSPSNKVTEKGKDVELRCDPISGHTALYWYRQSLGQGLEFLIYFQGNSAPDKSGLPSDRFSAERTGGSVSTLTIQRTQQEDSAVYLCASSLDKPNEKLFFGSGTQLSVL.